Listed here is a single T cell receptor (beta chain). The antigen is not known. Sequencing was performed with immunoSEQ multiplex PCR; in TCRdb, only in-frame clones are kept and a portion is missing. The data hold roughly 390,000 clones, with approximately 90% observed a single time. Germline V gene sequence: CDR1 SGHRS, CDR2 YFSETQ. V was shortened by 4 bases and J by 4 bases, with 13 bases between the two germline ends. The CDR3 contains 14 residues. This sample stems from a study of Ad26.COV2.S vaccination and SARS-CoV-2 variants. Overall study results and limits: The study found higher spike-specific TCR breadth in vaccine than placebo recipients.

Treatment in this sample: 15 to 20 received Ad26.COV2.S at low or high dose, single or two shots; roughly five received placebo; per-sample allocation not given. Samples came from day 63 after the first vaccine or placebo injection. Immunization relied on an Ad26 vector, which expressed Wuhan-strain SARS-CoV-2 spike. The sequencing used peripheral blood, collected in a trial of Ad26.COV2.S vaccine versus placebo. The chain carries TRBV5-1 and TRBJ2-3; unclear D gene. The clonotype comes from a person between 18 and 65 years old who received the Ad26.COV2.S COVID-19 vaccine or a placebo. The CDR3 DNA reads TGCGCCAGCAGCCCCCCCGGACCCTCAGATACGCAGTATTTT. Its translation is CASSPPGPSDTQYF.